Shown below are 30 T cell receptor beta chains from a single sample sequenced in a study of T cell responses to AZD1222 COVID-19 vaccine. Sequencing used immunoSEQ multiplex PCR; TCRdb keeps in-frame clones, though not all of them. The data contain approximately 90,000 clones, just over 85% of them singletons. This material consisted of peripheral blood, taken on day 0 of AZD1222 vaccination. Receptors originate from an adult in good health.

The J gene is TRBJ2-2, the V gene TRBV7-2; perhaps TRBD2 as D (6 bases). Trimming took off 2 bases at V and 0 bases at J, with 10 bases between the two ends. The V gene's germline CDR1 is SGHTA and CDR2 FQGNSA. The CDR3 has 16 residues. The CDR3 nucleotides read TGTGCCAGCAGCTTACTTTCTAGCGCGAACACCGGGGAGCTGTTTTTT. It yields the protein CASSLLSSANTGELFF.

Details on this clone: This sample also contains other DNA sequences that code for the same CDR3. In nucleotides, the CDR3 is TGCGCCAGCAGCACCGGGACGGGGGATCAGCCCCAGCATTTT. It translates to CASSTGTGDQPQHF. V and J are TRBV5-1 and TRBJ1-5; possible D gene TRBD1, 5 bases. CDR1 and CDR2 (germline): SGHRS, YFSETQ. The V gene lost 4 bases and the J gene lost 5 bases, with 13 bases spanning the gap. The CDR3 loop spans 14 amino acids.

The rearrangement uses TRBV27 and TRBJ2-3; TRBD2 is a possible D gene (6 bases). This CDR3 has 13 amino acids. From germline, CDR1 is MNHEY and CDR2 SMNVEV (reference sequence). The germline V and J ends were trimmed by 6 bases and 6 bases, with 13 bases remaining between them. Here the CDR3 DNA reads TGTGCCAGCAGGATGGGAGGCCCGGATACGCAGTATTTT. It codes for CASRMGGPDTQYF.

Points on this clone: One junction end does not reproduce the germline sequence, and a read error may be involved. This CDR3 is CASSLGTQNSPLHF. The CDR3 nucleotides read TGTGCCAGCAGTTTAGGGACCCAGAATTCACCCCTCCACTTT. The V gene is TRBV11-3, the J gene TRBJ1-6; weak D call: TRBD1 (5 bases). The CDR3 extends over 14 amino acids. Germline CDR1 and CDR2: SGHNT and YENEEA.

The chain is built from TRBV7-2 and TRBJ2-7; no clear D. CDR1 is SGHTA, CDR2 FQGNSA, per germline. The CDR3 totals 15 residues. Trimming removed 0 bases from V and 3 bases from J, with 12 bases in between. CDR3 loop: CASSLAEGPFYEQYF. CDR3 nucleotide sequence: TGTGCCAGCAGCTTAGCGGAAGGACCCTTCTACGAGCAGTACTTC.

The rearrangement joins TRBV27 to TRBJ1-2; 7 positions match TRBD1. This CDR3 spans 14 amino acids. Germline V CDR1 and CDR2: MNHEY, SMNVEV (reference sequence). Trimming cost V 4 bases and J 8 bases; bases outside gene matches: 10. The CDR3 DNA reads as TGTGCCAGCAGTTCCTGGGACAGTTCCTCCGGCTACACCTTC. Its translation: CASSSWDSSSGYTF.

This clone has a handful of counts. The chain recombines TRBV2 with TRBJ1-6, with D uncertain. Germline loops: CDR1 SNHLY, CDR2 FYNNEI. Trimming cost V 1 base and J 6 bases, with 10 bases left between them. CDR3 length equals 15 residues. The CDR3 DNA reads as TGTGCCAGCAGTGAAGTTTTAGTGATTAATTCACCCCTCCACTTT. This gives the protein CASSEVLVINSPLHF.

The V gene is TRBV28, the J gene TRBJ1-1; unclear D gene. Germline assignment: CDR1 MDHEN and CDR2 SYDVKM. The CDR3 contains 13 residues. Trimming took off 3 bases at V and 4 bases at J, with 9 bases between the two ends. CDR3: CASSFPRGTEAFF. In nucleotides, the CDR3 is TGTGCCAGCAGTTTTCCCCGGGGCACTGAAGCTTTCTTT.

CDR3 nucleotides: TGTGCCAGCAGGAGGACGGTTAGCAATCAGCCCCAGCATTTT. It translates to CASRRTVSNQPQHF. The chain couples TRBV2 to TRBJ1-5; D uncertain. The CDR3 consists of 14 residues. The V end was cut by 6 bases, the J end by 0 bases, with 9 bases between. Germline CDR1 reads SNHLY; CDR2 reads FYNNEI.

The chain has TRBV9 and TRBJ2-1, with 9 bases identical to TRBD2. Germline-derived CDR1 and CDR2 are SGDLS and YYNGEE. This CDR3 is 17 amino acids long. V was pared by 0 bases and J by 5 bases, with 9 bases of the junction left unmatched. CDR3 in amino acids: CASSVGSETSGDNEQFF. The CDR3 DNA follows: TGTGCCAGCAGCGTAGGTTCCGAGACTAGCGGTGACAATGAGCAGTTCTTC.

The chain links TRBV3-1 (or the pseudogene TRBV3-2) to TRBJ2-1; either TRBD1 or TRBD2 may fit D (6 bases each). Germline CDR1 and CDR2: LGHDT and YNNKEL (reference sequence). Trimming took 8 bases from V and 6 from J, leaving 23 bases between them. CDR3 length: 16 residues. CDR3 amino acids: CASFGPDWRGCNEQFF. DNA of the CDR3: TGTGCCAGCTTCGGGCCCGACTGGAGGGGGTGCAATGAGCAGTTCTTC.

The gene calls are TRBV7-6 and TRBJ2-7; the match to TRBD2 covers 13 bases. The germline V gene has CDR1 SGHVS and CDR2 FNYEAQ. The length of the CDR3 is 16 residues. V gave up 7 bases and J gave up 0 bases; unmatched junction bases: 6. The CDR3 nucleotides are TGTGCCAGCAAGACTAGCGGGAGGCCAAGCTCCTACGAGCAGTACTTC. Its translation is CASKTSGRPSSYEQYF.

CDR3 coding DNA: TGTGCCATCAGCCCGGACAGGGGTTTTGGGGAGACCCAGTACTTC. It translates to CAISPDRGFGETQYF. The rearrangement uses TRBV10-3 and TRBJ2-5; TRBD1 matches at 9 bases. V was pared by 6 bases and J by 5 bases, with 10 bases of the junction left unmatched. CDR1 is ENHRY, CDR2 SYGVKD, per germline. The CDR3 loop spans 15 amino acids.

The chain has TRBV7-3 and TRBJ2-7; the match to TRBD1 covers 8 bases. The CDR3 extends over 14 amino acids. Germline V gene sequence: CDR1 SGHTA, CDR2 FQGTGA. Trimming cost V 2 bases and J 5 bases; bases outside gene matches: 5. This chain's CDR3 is CASSLSTGGDEQYF. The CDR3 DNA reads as TGTGCCAGCAGCTTATCTACAGGGGGTGACGAGCAGTACTTC.

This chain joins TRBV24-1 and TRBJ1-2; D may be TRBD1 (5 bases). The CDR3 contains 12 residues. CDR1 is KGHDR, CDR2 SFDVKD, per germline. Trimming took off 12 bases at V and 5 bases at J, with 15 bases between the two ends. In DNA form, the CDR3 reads TGTGCCCCGGGGGGGGTGGAGTATGGCTACACCTTC. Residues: CAPGGVEYGYTF.

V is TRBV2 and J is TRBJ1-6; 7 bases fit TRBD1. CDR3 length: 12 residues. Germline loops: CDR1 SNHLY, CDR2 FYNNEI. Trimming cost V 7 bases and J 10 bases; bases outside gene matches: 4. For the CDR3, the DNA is TGTGCCAGCACAGGGGGTGAATCACCCCTCCACTTT. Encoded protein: CASTGGESPLHF.

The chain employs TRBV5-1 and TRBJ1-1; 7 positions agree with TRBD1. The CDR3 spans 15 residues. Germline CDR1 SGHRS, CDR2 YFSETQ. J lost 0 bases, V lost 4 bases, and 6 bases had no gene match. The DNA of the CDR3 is TGCGCCAGCAGCGGAACGACAGGGATGAACACTGAAGCTTTCTTT. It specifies CASSGTTGMNTEAFF.

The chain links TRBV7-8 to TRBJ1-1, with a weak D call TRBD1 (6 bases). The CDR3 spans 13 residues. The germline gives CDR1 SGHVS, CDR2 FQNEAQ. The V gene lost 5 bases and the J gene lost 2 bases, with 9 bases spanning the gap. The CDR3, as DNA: TGTGCCAGCAGCGGGACATTCAACACTGAAGCTTTCTTT. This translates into CASSGTFNTEAFF.

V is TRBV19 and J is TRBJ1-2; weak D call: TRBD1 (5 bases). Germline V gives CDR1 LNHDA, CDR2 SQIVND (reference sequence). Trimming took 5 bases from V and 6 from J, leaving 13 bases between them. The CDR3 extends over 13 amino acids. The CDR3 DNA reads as TGTGCCAGTAGTCCCAGGGAGTCGCATGGCTACACCTTC. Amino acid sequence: CASSPRESHGYTF.

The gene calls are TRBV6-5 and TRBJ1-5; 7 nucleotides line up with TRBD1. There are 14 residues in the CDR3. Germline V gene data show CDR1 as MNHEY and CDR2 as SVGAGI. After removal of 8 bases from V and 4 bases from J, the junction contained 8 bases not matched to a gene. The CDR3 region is CASLLTGWNQPQHF. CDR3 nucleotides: TGTGCCAGCCTTTTGACAGGGTGGAATCAGCCCCAGCATTTT.

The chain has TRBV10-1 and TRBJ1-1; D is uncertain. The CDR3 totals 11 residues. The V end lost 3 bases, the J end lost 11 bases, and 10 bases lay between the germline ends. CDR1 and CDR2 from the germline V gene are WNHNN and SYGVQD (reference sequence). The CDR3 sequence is CASSDARTAFF. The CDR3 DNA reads TGCGCCAGCAGTGATGCACGAACGGCTTTCTTT.

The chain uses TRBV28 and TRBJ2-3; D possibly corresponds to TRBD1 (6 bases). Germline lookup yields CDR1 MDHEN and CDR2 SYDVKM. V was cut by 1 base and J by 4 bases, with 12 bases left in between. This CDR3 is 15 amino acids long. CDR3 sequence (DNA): TGTGCCAGCAGTTTATATGGGGGCAGCTCAGATACGCAGTATTTT. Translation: CASSLYGGSSDTQYF.

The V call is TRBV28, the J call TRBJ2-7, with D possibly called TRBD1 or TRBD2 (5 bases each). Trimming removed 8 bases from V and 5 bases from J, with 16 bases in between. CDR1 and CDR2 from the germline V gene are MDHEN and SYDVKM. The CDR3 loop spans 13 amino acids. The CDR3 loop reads CASEGSGGDEQYF. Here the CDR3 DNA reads TGTGCCAGCGAGGGGAGCGGCGGCGACGAGCAGTACTTC. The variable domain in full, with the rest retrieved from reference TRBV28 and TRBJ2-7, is DVKVTQSSRYLVKRTGEKVFLECVQDMDHENMFWYRQDPGLGLRLIYFSYDVKMKEKGDIPEGYSVSREKKERFSLILESASTNQTSMYLCASEGSGGDEQYFGPGTRLTVT.

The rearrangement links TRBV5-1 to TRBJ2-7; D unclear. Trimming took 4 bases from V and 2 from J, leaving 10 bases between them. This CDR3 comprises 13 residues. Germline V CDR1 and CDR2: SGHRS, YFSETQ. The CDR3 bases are TGCGCCAGCAGCCGAGACGGTCCCTACGAGCAGTACTTC. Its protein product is CASSRDGPYEQYF.

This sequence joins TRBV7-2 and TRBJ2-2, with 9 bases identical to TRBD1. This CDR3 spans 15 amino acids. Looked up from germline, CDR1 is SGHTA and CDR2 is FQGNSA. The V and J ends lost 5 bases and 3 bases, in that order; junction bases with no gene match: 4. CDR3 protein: CASSPRTGDTGELFF. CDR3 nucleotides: TGTGCCAGCAGCCCGAGGACAGGGGACACCGGGGAGCTGTTTTTT. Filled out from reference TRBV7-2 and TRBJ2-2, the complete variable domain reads GAGVSQSPSNKVTEKGKDVELRCDPISGHTALYWYRQSLGQGLEFLIYFQGNSAPDKSGLPSDRFSAERTGGSVSTLTIQRTQQEDSAVYLCASSPRTGDTGELFFGEGSRLTVL.

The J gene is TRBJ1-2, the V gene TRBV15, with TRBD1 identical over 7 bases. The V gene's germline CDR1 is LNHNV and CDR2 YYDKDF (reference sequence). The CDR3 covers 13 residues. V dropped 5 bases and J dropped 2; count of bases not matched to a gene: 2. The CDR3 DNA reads TGTGCCACCAGCCTGACAGGGAACTATGGCTACACCTTC. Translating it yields CATSLTGNYGYTF.

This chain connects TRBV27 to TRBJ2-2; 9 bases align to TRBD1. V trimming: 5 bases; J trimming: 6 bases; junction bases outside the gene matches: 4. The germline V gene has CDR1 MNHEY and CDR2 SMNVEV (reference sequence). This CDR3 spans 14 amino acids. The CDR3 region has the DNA TGTGCCAGCAGTCAACAGGGGGCAGCCGGGGAGCTGTTTTTT. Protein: CASSQQGAAGELFF.

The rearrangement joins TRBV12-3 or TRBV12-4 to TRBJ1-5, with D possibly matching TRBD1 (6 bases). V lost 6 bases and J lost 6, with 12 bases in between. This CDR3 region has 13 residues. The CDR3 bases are TGTGCCAGCAGGGGAGGGACAAGTCAGCCCCAGCATTTT. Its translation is CASRGGTSQPQHF.

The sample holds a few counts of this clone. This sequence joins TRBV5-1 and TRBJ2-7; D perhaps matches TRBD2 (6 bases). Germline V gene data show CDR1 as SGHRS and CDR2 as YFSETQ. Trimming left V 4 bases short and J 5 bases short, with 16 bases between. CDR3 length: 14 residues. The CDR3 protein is CASSEGGGRNEQYF. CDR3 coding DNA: TGCGCCAGCAGCGAGGGTGGAGGGCGGAACGAGCAGTACTTC. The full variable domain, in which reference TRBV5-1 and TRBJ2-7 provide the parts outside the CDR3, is KAGVTQTPRYLIKTRGQQVTLSCSPISGHRSVSWYQQTPGQGLQFLFEYFSETQRNKGNFPGRFSGRQFSNSRSEMNVSTLELGDSALYLCASSEGGGRNEQYFGPGTRLTVT.

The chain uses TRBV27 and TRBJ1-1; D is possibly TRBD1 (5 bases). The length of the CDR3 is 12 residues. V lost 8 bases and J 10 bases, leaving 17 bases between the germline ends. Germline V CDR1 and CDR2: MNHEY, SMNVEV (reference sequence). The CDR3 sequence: CASGTYEEGAFF. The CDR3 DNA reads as TGTGCCAGCGGGACTTACGAGGAAGGAGCTTTCTTT.